This T cell receptor beta chain came from a study of CD8+ T cells in alopecia areata. As regards this clone: At one end the junction does not follow the germline gene, possibly because of a read error.

Treatment denoted: oral pan-JAK inhibitor, 5-10 mg twice daily. Sequencing used cDNA as its template, made by extracting RNA and reverse transcribing it. This table comes from immunoSEQ multiplex PCR, and its TCRdb copy is limited to in-frame clones, with some not included. Found here are around 120,000 clones, 53% of them singletons; the top ten hold roughly 0.45%. The germline CDR1 and CDR2 sequences are SGHTS and YDEGEE. This CDR3 region has 10 residues. The material was CD4+ T cells sorted from blood, obtained at week 4, from a patient treated with tofacitinib. The chain couples TRBV5-8 to TRBJ2-4; no clear D. The clonotype was recovered from a human donor with alopecia areata. CDR3 region: CASSLGLPEF. CDR3 nucleotides: TGTGCCAGCAGCCTTGGCCTCCCGGAGTTC.